Shown below are 6 T cell receptor beta chains from a single sample sequenced in a study of blood T cell repertoires in COVID-19. The assay was immunoSEQ multiplex PCR, and TCRdb's table has in-frame clones only and misses some. The repertoire consists of 310,000 or so clones, with around 89% occurring once and the leading ten covering roughly 4%. The sequencing input was peripheral blood. The receptors here all came from a woman aged 50 to 65 with active or convalescent COVID-19.

CDR3 sequence: CASSLRDSPGNTIYF. CDR3 DNA: TGTGCCAGTAGTCTCCGGGACTCACCAGGAAACACCATATATTTT. The rearrangement links TRBV19 to TRBJ1-3; D possibly corresponds to TRBD1 (5 bases). The CDR3 is 15 residues long. V was pared by 5 bases and J by 4 bases, with 15 bases between. Germline V gene sequence: CDR1 LNHDA, CDR2 SQIVND (reference sequence).

The V call is TRBV6-6, the J call TRBJ2-7; TRBD2 might be the D (5 bases). This CDR3 comprises 12 residues. V lost 5 bases and J 7 bases, leaving 12 bases between the germline ends. CDR1 MNHNY and CDR2 SVGAGI come from the germline V gene (reference sequence). The CDR3 spells CASSQPEREQYF. In nucleotides, the CDR3 is TGTGCCAGCAGTCAACCCGAGCGGGAGCAGTACTTC.

This sequence joins TRBV6-5 and TRBJ2-7; 8 positions agree with TRBD1. After removal of 8 bases from V and 2 bases from J, the junction contained 8 bases not matched to a gene. CDR1 and CDR2 (germline): MNHEY, SVGAGI. This CDR3 region has 14 residues. The CDR3 loop is CASQLGTGPYEQYF. CDR3 coding DNA: TGTGCCAGCCAATTAGGGACAGGACCCTACGAGCAGTACTTC.

The V call is TRBV13, the J call TRBJ1-1; 7 bases are shared with TRBD1. Looked up from germline, CDR1 is PRHDT and CDR2 is FYEKMQ (reference sequence). V trimming: 2 bases; J trimming: 0 bases; junction bases outside the gene matches: 6. The CDR3 sequence is 16 residues long. The CDR3 loop is CASSLRTGALNTEAFF. The CDR3 nucleotides read TGTGCCAGCAGCTTAAGAACAGGGGCCTTGAACACTGAAGCTTTCTTT.

The V gene is TRBV6-2 or TRBV6-3, the J gene TRBJ2-5; TRBD2 matches 11 bases. The CDR3 contains 15 residues. Germline V CDR1 and CDR2: MNHEY, SVGEGT. V was pared by 2 bases and J by 1 base, with 0 bases of the junction left unmatched. The CDR3 loop is CASSYTSGGQETQYF. The CDR3 DNA reads TGTGCCAGCAGTTACACTAGCGGGGGCCAAGAGACCCAGTACTTC.

This chain joins TRBV14 and TRBJ1-1, with D maybe TRBD1 (6 bases). The CDR3 is 13 amino acids. V lost 2 bases to trimming and J lost 7 bases, with 11 bases between them. Germline V gene data show CDR1 as SGHDN and CDR2 as FVKESK. The CDR3 reads CASSQRWTVEAFF. The CDR3 DNA is TGTGCCAGCAGCCAACGCTGGACAGTTGAAGCTTTCTTT.